One sample yielded the 14 T cell receptor beta chains listed below, sequenced in a study of cytomegalovirus exposure and HLA in healthy donors. The PCR was carried out with 60 Vbeta primers and 13 Jbeta primers. TCRdb's copy holds only in-frame clones and misses some; the assay was immunoSEQ multiplex PCR. The table includes about 160,000 clones, about 72% detected once. The sequenced sample was PBMCs. The receptor set was obtained from a man aged 55 to 70 in good health and CMV-seronegative.

V usage is TRBV2 and J usage is TRBJ1-2, with D tentatively TRBD1 (6 bases). Trimming removed 6 bases from V and 6 bases from J, with 14 bases in between. Germline CDR1 is SNHLY and CDR2 is FYNNEI. There are 13 residues in the CDR3. The CDR3 coding sequence is TGTGCCAGCAGCCTCATGGACAGAGATGGCTACACCTTC. Translating gives CASSLMDRDGYTF. Combining the CDR3 with reference TRBV2 and TRBJ1-2 gives the whole variable domain EPEVTQTPSHQVTQMGQEVILRCVPISNHLYFYWYRQILGQKVEFLVSFYNNEISEKSEIFDDQFSVERPDGSNFTLKIRSTKLEDSAMYFCASSLMDRDGYTFGSGTRLTVV.

The J gene is TRBJ1-3, the V gene TRBV4-2; perhaps TRBD1 as D (6 bases). V dropped 1 base and J dropped 1 base, with 17 bases sitting between them. CDR3 size: 18 residues. Germline CDR1 LGHNA, CDR2 YNFKEQ. The CDR3 coding sequence is TGTGCCAGCAGCCAAGTAGGAGCAGGGGCTGGGTCTGGAAACACCATATATTTT. Its protein is CASSQVGAGAGSGNTIYF.

The sample holds a few counts of this clone. The V and J genes are TRBV11-2 and TRBJ2-3, with 7 nucleotides matching TRBD1. This CDR3 spans 13 amino acids. The V and J ends lost 6 bases and 5 bases, in that order; junction bases with no gene match: 5. CDR1 and CDR2 from the germline V gene are SGHAT and FQNNGV. DNA for the CDR3: TGTGCCAGCAGACCACAGGGGATAGATACGCAGTATTTT. Its protein is CASRPQGIDTQYF.

The rearrangement uses TRBV6-6 and TRBJ1-1, with TRBD1 matching over 9 bases. Germline CDR1 is MNHNY and CDR2 is SVGAGI (reference sequence). The CDR3 is 14 residues long. V shed 2 bases and J 3 bases; nucleotides not matched to a gene: 1. The CDR3 protein is CASSYGTGYTEAFF. The CDR3, as DNA: TGTGCCAGCAGTTACGGGACAGGGTACACTGAAGCTTTCTTT.

This clone has only one observation. J is TRBJ1-1 and V is TRBV19; tentative D call: TRBD1 (5 bases). Germline assignment: CDR1 LNHDA and CDR2 SQIVND (reference sequence). CDR3 length: 16 residues. V lost 1 base, J lost 0 bases, and 12 bases lay in between. This CDR3 reads CASSIASVGLNTEAFF. DNA of the CDR3: TGTGCCAGTAGTATAGCGTCAGTGGGGCTGAACACTGAAGCTTTCTTT.

This chain connects TRBV7-2 to TRBJ2-5; the D is unclear. This CDR3 comprises 11 residues. With 6 bases removed from V and 2 bases from J, the gap between germline ends came to 4 bases. Germline V gene sequence: CDR1 SGHTA, CDR2 FQGNSA. The CDR3 loop is CASREQETQYF. CDR3 bases: TGTGCCAGCAGAGAGCAAGAGACCCAGTACTTC.

This clone was detected only a few times. The chain has TRBV7-9 and TRBJ1-5; a weak D match, TRBD1 (5 bases). Per the germline V gene, CDR1 is SEHNR and CDR2 is FQNEAQ (reference sequence). V was shortened by 7 bases and J by 5 bases, with 12 bases between the two germline ends. CDR3 length equals 13 residues. For the CDR3, the DNA is TGTGCCAGCACCCAGACAGACCATCAGCCCCAGCATTTT. Amino acids: CASTQTDHQPQHF.

The chain links TRBV11-2 to TRBJ1-2; D might be TRBD1 (6 bases). Germline V gene lookup returns CDR1 SGHAT and CDR2 FQNNGV. V was pared by 4 bases and J by 7 bases, with 19 bases between. The CDR3 extends over 15 amino acids. CDR3 DNA sequence: TGTGCCAGCAGCTCCCAGGACAGCTGGGGTCTTGGCTACACCTTC. Its translation is CASSSQDSWGLGYTF.

The V call is TRBV19, the J call TRBJ2-6; 7 bases map to TRBD2. Germline lookup yields CDR1 LNHDA and CDR2 SQIVND (reference sequence). The CDR3 sequence is 16 residues long. J lost 3 bases, V lost 1 base, and 3 bases had no gene match. CDR3 amino acids: CASSIVGGFGANVLTF. The CDR3 nucleotides read TGTGCCAGTAGTATAGTCGGGGGGTTTGGGGCCAACGTCCTGACTTTC.

This chain links TRBV7-3 with TRBJ2-3; D may be TRBD2 (6 bases). The V end lost 5 bases, the J end lost 2 bases, and 20 bases lay between the germline ends. Germline V lookup: CDR1 SGHTA, CDR2 FQGTGA. The CDR3 sequence is 17 residues long. CDR3 DNA: TGTGCCAGCAGCCCGAGGCCGGCACTAGCCGACACAGATACGCAGTATTTT. Amino acids: CASSPRPALADTDTQYF. The whole variable domain, filled in from reference TRBV7-3 and TRBJ2-3, reads GAGVSQTPSNKVTEKGKYVELRCDPISGHTALYWYRQSLGQGPEFLIYFQGTGAADDSGLPNDRFFAVRPEGSVSTLKIQRTERGDSAVYLCASSPRPALADTDTQYFGPGTRLTVL.

CDR3: CASSPGTVGTGELFF. DNA of the CDR3: TGCGCCAGCAGCCCGGGGACAGTAGGCACCGGGGAGCTGTTTTTT. The chain carries TRBV5-1 and TRBJ2-2; 7 bases are shared with TRBD1. The CDR3 runs 15 residues. The trim removed 4 bases at V and 4 bases at J, leaving 7 bases unmatched. Germline V gene data show CDR1 as SGHRS and CDR2 as YFSETQ.

This chain links TRBV10-3 with TRBJ2-6; D perhaps matches TRBD2 (5 bases). Trimming left V 8 bases short and J 2 bases short, with 7 bases between. This CDR3 has 13 residues. Germline-derived CDR1 and CDR2 are ENHRY and SYGVKD. For the CDR3, the DNA is TGTGCCATCTTCGGGGCTGGGGCCAACGTCCTGACTTTC. Amino acid sequence: CAIFGAGANVLTF.

This clone has just a few counts. The rearrangement joins TRBV19 to TRBJ1-1; 8 bases agree with TRBD1. The CDR3 extends over 14 amino acids. Per the germline V gene, CDR1 is LNHDA and CDR2 is SQIVND (reference sequence). V was pared by 5 bases and J by 5 bases, with 7 bases of the junction left unmatched. The CDR3: CASSPDRGRTEAFF. CDR3 DNA sequence: TGTGCCAGTAGTCCTGACAGGGGAAGGACTGAAGCTTTCTTT.

This clone occurred a few times. This chain uses TRBV19 with TRBJ2-6; D is possibly TRBD1 (6 bases). The CDR3 extends over 15 amino acids. CDR1 and CDR2 from the germline V gene are LNHDA and SQIVND (reference sequence). V lost 6 bases, J lost 0 bases, and 9 bases lay in between. The CDR3 DNA sequence: TGTGCCAGTAGAACAGGGAGCTCTGGGGCCAACGTCCTGACTTTC. Protein: CASRTGSSGANVLTF.